Shown below are 5 T cell receptor beta chains from a single sample sequenced in a study of blood T cell repertoires in COVID-19. Produced via immunoSEQ multiplex PCR; TCRdb's table is partial and in-frame only. The table records 30,000 to 40,000 clones, 88% of them present only once. Sequencing was carried out using peripheral blood. The receptors were sampled from a human donor with active COVID-19. The donor label of this sample is uncertain.

This clone was recorded once. V usage is TRBV25-1 and J usage is TRBJ1-4, with D possibly matching TRBD1 (6 bases). The CDR3 sequence is 17 residues long. The V and J ends lost 0 bases and 3 bases respectively, with 14 bases between them. CDR1 is MGHDK, CDR2 SYGVNS, per germline. CDR3 sequence (DNA): TGTGCCAGCAGTGAATATGAGGACAGAAAATCTAATGAAAAACTGTTTTTT. Amino acids: CASSEYEDRKSNEKLFF.

The rearrangement uses TRBV2 and TRBJ2-3, with 8 bases aligning to TRBD2. The ends lost 3 bases at V and 2 bases at J; junction bases unmatched: 4. There are 15 residues in the CDR3. Germline V gene sequence: CDR1 SNHLY, CDR2 FYNNEI. CDR3 protein: CASSELAGSTDTQYF. The CDR3 DNA reads TGTGCCAGCAGTGAGTTAGCGGGGTCCACAGATACGCAGTATTTT.

The chain couples TRBV19 to TRBJ2-5; 10 positions match TRBD2. Germline V gene data show CDR1 as LNHDA and CDR2 as SQIVND (reference sequence). The CDR3 extends over 15 amino acids. The ends lost 3 bases at V and 2 bases at J; junction bases unmatched: 3. CDR3 amino acids: CASSISSGGQETQYF. The CDR3 nucleotides read TGTGCCAGTAGTATCTCTAGCGGGGGACAAGAGACCCAGTACTTC.

The J gene is TRBJ2-5, the V gene TRBV11-2; 14 bases are shared with TRBD2. V lost 4 bases and J lost 3; bases outside the gene matches: 7. Germline V lookup: CDR1 SGHAT, CDR2 FQNNGV. The CDR3 contains 17 residues. DNA for the CDR3: TGTGCCAGCAGCTCCGGGACTAGCGGGGGAAGGGAAGAGACCCAGTACTTC. Protein product: CASSSGTSGGREETQYF.

This rearrangement joins TRBV4-1 to TRBJ1-2, with D perhaps matching TRBD1 (5 bases). The CDR3 length is 14 residues. Per the germline V gene, CDR1 is MGHRA and CDR2 is YSYEKL. V dropped 0 bases and J dropped 2 bases, with 7 bases sitting between them. CDR3 amino acids: CASSQEGLNYGYTF. CDR3 nucleotide sequence: TGCGCCAGCAGCCAAGAGGGACTCAACTATGGCTACACCTTC.